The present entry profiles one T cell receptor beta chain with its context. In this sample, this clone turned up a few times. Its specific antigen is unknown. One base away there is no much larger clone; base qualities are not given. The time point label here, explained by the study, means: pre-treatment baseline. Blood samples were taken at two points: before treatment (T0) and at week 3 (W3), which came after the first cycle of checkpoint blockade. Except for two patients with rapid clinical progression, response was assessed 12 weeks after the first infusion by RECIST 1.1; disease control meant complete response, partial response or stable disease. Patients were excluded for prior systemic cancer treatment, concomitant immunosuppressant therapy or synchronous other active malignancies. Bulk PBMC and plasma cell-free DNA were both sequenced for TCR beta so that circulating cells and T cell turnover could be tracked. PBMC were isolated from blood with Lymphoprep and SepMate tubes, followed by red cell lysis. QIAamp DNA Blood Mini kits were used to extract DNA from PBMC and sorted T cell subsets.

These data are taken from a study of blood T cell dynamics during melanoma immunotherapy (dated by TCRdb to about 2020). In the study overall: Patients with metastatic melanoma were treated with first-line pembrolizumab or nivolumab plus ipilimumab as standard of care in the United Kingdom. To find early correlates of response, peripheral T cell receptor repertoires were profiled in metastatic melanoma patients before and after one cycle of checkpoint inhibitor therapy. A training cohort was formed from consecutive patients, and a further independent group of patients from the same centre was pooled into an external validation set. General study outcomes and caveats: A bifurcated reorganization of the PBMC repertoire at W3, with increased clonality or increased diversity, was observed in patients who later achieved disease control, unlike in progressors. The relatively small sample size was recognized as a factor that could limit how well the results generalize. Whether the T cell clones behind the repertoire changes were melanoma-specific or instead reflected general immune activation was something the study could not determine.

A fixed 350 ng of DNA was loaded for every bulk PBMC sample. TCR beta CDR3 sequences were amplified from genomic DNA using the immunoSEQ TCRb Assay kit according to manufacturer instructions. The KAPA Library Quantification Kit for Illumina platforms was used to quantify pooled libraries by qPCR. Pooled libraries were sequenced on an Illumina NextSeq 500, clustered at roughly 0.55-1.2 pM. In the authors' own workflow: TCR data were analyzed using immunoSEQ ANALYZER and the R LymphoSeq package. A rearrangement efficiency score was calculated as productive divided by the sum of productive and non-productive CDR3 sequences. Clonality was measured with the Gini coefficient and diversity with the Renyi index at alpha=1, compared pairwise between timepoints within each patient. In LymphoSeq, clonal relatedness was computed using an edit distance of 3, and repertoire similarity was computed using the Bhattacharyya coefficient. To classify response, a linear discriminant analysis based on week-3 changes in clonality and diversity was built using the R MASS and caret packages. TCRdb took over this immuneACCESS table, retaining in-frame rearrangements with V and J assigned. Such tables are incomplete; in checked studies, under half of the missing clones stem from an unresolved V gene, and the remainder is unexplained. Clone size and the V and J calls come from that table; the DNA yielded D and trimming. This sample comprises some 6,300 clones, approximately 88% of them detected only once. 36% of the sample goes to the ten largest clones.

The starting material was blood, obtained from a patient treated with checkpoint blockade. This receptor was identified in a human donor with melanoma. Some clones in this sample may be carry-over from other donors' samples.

Here is the DNA: TGTGCCAGCAGCCGACCAGCGGGAGAATCCTACGAGCAGTACTTC. The encoded protein is CASSRPAGESYEQYF. The chain is assembled from TRBV4-2 and TRBJ2-7; TRBD2 matches 8 bases in the middle. The V end gives up 4 bases and the J end 1 base, leaving 6 bases in the junction not matched to a gene. Counted from cysteine to phenylalanine, this CDR3 has 15 amino acids. Only the CDR3 DNA stays, 45 bases, in frame from base 1. The germline V gene provides CDR1 LGHNA and CDR2 YNFKEQ.